This T cell receptor (beta chain) derives from a study of regulatory T cells in long-lasting Graves disease. Construction of the TCR beta libraries employed iRepertoire HTBI primers in conjunction with Arm-PCR of CDR3 regions. TCRdb recomputed calls from the multiplex PCR reads with MiXCR, one row per CDR3 protein. The sample has about half a million distinct CDR3 sequences; 20% to 25% are singletons. This CDR3 comprises 14 residues. Germline CDR1 SGHDN, CDR2 FVKESK. The ends lost 1 base at V and 11 bases at J; junction bases unmatched: 10. Time point noted: persistent/refractory GD, antithyroid drugs over 5 years with positive TRAb. Making the TCR library involved RNA that had been extracted from PBMCs.

The sequencing here drew on peripheral blood mononuclear cells (PBMCs), taken when the disease was refractory, from a patient treated with antithyroid drugs. The gene calls are TRBV14 and TRBJ1-1, with 7 positions matching TRBD1. The TCR originated in a female donor with Graves disease. Here the CDR3 DNA reads TGTGCCAGCAGCCAAGCTTTGGACAGGCCCCAGGCTTTCTTT. It codes for CASSQALDRPQAFF.